This entry lists 7 T cell receptor beta chains sequenced from one sample in a study of identical twins. Via MiXCR, TCRdb re-called the 5' RACE reads, giving one row per CDR3 protein. This table has around 960,000 distinct CDR3 sequences, more than 9% appearing once. This sample also appeared in a second study, on yellow fever vaccine responses in identical twins.

The specimen was PBMCs. The source is a woman aged 18-29 years in good health.

This clonotype was seen more than once but under ten times. This chain uses TRBV10-2 with TRBJ2-2, with a weak D call TRBD1 (6 bases). Between the trimmed V and J ends, which lost 3 bases and 4 bases, there was a span of 9 bases. In germline, CDR1 is WSHSY, CDR2 SAAADI. This CDR3 comprises 14 residues. CDR3: CASSDNRVTGELFF. The CDR3 DNA reads TGCGCCAGCAGTGACAACAGGGTCACCGGGGAGCTGTTTTTT.

The V gene is TRBV15, the J gene TRBJ2-5; D may be TRBD1 (6 bases). The V end was cut by 0 bases, the J end by 3 bases, with 11 bases between. CDR1 and CDR2 (germline): LNHNV, YYDKDF (reference sequence). This CDR3 has 15 residues. The CDR3 reads CATSREGRDKETQYF. The CDR3 nucleotides read TGTGCCACCAGCAGAGAAGGACGGGACAAAGAGACCCAGTACTTC.

This sequence joins TRBV7-9 and TRBJ2-1, with 8 bases that match TRBD2. The CDR3 has 15 residues. Losses at the gene ends were 3 bases for V and 8 bases for J; bases not matched to a gene: 9. Germline V gene sequence: CDR1 SEHNR, CDR2 FQNEAQ (reference sequence). The chain's CDR3 is CASSLAAGGFYEQFF. The CDR3 coding sequence is TGTGCCAGCAGCTTGGCGGCGGGGGGCTTCTATGAGCAGTTCTTC.

This clonotype was seen at least ten times. The gene calls are TRBV20-1 and TRBJ2-1; D not certain. V was clipped by 3 bases and J by 10 bases, with 13 bases between them. The V gene's germline CDR1 is DFQATT and CDR2 SNEGSKA (reference sequence). This CDR3 has 12 residues. CDR3 sequence: CSASSEDREQFF. The CDR3 bases are TGCAGTGCTAGTAGTGAGGACCGCGAGCAGTTCTTC.

The chain uses TRBV20-1 and TRBJ2-7; 9 bases map to TRBD1. The CDR3 extends over 14 amino acids. Germline CDR1 is DFQATT and CDR2 is SNEGSKA (reference sequence). V shed 3 bases and J 3 bases; nucleotides not matched to a gene: 6. The CDR3 nucleotides read TGCAGTGCTAGGGGACAGGGAGAGTTCTACGAGCAGTACGTC. This codes for CSARGQGEFYEQYV.

The CDR3 here is CSAPSRDREYEQYF. In nucleotides, the CDR3 is TGCAGTGCTCCGTCCCGGGACAGGGAGTACGAGCAGTACTTC. The chain couples TRBV20-1 to TRBJ2-7; 9 positions agree with TRBD1. After removal of 5 bases from V and 4 bases from J, the junction contained 9 bases not matched to a gene. Germline CDR1 DFQATT, CDR2 SNEGSKA (reference sequence). The CDR3 totals 14 residues.

This clonotype was counted many times. The chain carries TRBV5-1 and TRBJ2-1; unclear D gene. The CDR3 contains 16 residues. V was trimmed by 2 bases and J by 3 bases, leaving 15 bases between them. Germline V CDR1 and CDR2: SGHRS, YFSETQ. Here the CDR3 reads CASSFSRGSFYNEQFF. The CDR3 coding sequence is TGCGCCAGCAGCTTCTCGCGCGGATCCTTCTACAATGAGCAGTTCTTC.